The clone carrying this TCR beta chain was observed a single time. This record belongs to a study of cytomegalovirus exposure and HLA in healthy donors. Study summary: There were 350 to 400 genotyped donors. Of these, about 80% fell in the genetic ancestry cluster associated with self-reported Caucasian donors.

V lost 2 bases and J lost 6, with 23 bases in between. This CDR3 is built from 18 residues. In germline, CDR1 is SGHVS, CDR2 FNYEAQ. The study ran its PCR with 60 Vbeta and 13 Jbeta primers. Profiling relied on immunoSEQ multiplex PCR, and the TCRdb table lists in-frame clones only, not all of them. The profile shows over 200,000 clones, roughly 75% of them singletons. This chain connects TRBV7-6 to TRBJ2-1, with unresolved D. This receptor was identified in a woman in her 30s in good health and CMV-seronegative. The specimen sequenced was PBMCs. Here the CDR3 reads CASSLYRDVDLSSNEQFF. The CDR3 nucleotides are TGTGCCAGCAGCTTATATCGTGATGTCGACTTAAGCAGCAATGAGCAGTTCTTC.